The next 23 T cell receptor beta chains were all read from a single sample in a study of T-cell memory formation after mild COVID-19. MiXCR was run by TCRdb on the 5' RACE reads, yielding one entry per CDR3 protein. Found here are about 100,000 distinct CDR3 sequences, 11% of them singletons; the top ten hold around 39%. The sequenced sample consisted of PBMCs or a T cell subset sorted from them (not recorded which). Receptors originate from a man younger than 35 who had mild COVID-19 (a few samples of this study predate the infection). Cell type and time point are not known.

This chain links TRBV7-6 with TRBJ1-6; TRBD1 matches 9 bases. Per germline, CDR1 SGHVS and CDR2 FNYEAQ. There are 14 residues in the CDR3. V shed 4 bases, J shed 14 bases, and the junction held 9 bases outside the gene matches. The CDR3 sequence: CASSSGQGLGSLHF. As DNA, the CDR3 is TGTGCCAGCAGCTCGGGACAGGGACTAGGGTCCCTCCACTTT.

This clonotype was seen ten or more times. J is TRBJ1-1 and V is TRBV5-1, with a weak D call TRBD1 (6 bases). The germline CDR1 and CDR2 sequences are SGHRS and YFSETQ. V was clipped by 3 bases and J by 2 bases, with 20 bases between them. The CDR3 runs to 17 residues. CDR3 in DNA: TGCGCCAGCAGCTCACCTGGGGGGGGGCTGACCAACACTGAAGCTTTCTTT. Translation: CASSSPGGGLTNTEAFF.

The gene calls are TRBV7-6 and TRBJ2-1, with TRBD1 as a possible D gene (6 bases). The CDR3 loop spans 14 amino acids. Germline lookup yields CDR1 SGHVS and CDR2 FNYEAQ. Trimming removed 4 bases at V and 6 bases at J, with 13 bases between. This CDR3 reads CASSYRDTSNEQFF. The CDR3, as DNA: TGTGCCAGCAGCTACCGGGACACCTCCAATGAGCAGTTCTTC.

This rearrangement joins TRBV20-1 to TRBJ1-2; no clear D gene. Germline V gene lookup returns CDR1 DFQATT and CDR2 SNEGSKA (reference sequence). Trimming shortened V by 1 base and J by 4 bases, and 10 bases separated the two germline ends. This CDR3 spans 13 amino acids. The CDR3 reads CSARVLVSYGYTF. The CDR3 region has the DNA TGCAGTGCTAGAGTGTTAGTAAGCTATGGCTACACCTTC.

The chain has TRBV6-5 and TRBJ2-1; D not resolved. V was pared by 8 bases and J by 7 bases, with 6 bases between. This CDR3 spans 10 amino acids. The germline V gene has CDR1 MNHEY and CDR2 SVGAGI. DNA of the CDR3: TGTGCCAGCGGCTTTAATGAGCAGTTCTTC. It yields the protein CASGFNEQFF.

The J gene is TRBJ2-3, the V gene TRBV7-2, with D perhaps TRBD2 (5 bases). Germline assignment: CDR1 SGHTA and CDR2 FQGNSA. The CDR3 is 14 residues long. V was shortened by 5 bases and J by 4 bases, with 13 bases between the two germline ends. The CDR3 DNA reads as TGTGCCAGCAGCCTCTGGATCGGGGCAGATACGCAGTATTTT. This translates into CASSLWIGADTQYF.

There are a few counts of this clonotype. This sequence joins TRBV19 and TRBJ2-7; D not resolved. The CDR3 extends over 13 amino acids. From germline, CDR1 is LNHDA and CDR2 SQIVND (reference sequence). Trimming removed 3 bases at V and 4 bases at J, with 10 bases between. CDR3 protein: CASSIGTRYEQYF. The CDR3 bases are TGTGCCAGTAGTATCGGCACAAGGTACGAGCAGTACTTC.

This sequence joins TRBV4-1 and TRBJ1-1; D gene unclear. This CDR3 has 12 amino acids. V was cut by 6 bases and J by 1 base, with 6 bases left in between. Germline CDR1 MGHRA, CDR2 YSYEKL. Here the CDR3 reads CASRGRNTEAFF. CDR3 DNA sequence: TGCGCCAGCAGAGGTAGGAACACTGAAGCTTTCTTT.

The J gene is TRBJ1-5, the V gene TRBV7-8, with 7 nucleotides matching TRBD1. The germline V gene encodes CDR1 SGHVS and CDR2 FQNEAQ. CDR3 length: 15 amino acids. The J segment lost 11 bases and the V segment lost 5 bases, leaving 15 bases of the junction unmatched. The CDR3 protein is CASSLQQGTLRTQHF. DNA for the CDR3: TGTGCCAGCAGCCTCCAACAGGGGACGTTGCGAACCCAGCATTTT. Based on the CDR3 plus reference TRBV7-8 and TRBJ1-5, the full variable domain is GAGVSQSPRYKVAKRGQDVALRCDPISGHVSLFWYQQALGQGPEFLTYFQNEAQLDKSGLPSDRFFAERPEGSVSTLKIQRTQQEDSAVYLCASSLQQGTLRTQHFGDGTRLSIL.

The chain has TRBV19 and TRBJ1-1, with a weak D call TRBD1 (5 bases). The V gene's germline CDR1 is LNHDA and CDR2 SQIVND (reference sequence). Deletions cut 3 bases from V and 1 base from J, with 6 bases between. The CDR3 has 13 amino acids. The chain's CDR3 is CASSMGGNTEAFF. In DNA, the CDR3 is TGTGCCAGTAGTATGGGGGGGAACACTGAAGCTTTCTTT.

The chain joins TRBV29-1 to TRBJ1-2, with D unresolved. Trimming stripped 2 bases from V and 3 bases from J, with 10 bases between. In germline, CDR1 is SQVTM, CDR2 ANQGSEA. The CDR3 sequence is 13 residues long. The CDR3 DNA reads TGCAGCGTTGAATTTCAGATTGACTATGGCTACACCTTC. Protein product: CSVEFQIDYGYTF.

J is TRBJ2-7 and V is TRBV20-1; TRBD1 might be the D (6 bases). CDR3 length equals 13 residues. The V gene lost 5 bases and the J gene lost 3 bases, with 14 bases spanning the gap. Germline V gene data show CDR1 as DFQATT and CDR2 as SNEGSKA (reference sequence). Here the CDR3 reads CSASHNRDYEQYF. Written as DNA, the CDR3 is TGCAGTGCTTCCCATAACAGGGACTACGAGCAGTACTTC.

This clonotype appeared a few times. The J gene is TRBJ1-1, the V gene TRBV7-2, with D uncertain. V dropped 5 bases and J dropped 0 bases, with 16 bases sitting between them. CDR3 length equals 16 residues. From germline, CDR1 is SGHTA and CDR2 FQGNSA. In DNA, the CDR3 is TGTGCCAGCAGCCCGGGGTCCCAGCTCATGAACACTGAAGCTTTCTTT. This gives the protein CASSPGSQLMNTEAFF. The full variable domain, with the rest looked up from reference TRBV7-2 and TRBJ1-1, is GAGVSQSPSNKVTEKGKDVELRCDPISGHTALYWYRQSLGQGLEFLIYFQGNSAPDKSGLPSDRFSAERTGGSVSTLTIQRTQQEDSAVYLCASSPGSQLMNTEAFFGQGTRLTVV.

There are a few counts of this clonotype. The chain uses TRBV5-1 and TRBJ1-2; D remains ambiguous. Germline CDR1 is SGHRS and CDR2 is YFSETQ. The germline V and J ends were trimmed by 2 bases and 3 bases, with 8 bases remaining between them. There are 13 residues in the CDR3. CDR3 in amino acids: CASSFATDYGYTF. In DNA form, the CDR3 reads TGCGCCAGCAGCTTTGCGACCGACTATGGCTACACCTTC.

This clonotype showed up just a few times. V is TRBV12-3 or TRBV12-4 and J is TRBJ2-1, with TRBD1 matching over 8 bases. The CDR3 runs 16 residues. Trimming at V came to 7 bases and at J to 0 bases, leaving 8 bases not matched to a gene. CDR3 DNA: TGTGCCAGCATTAACCTTGGGACAGGCTCCTACAATGAGCAGTTCTTC. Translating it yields CASINLGTGSYNEQFF.

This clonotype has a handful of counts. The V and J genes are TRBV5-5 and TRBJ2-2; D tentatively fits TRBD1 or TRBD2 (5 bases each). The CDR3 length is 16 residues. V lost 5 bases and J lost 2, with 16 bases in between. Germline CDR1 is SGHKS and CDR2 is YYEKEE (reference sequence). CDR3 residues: CASRIPGRTNTGELFF. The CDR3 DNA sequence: TGTGCCAGCAGAATACCGGGACGGACCAACACCGGGGAGCTGTTTTTT. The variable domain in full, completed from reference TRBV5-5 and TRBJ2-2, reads DAGVTQSPTHLIKTRGQQVTLRCSPISGHKSVSWYQQVLGQGPQFIFQYYEKEERGRGNFPDRFSARQFPNYSSELNVNALLLGDSALYLCASRIPGRTNTGELFFGEGSRLTVL.

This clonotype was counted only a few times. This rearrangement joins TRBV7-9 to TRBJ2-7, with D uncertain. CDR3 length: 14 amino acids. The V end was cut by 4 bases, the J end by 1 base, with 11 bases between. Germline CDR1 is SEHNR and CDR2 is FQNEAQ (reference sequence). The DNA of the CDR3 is TGTGCCAGCAGCTCAAGAACAGTTTCCTACGAGCAGTACTTC. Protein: CASSSRTVSYEQYF. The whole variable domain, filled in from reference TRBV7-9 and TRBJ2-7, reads DTGVSQNPRHKITKRGQNVTFRCDPISEHNRLYWYRQTLGQGPEFLTYFQNEAQLEKSRLLSDRFSAERPKGSFSTLEIQRTEQGDSAMYLCASSSRTVSYEQYFGPGTRLTVT.

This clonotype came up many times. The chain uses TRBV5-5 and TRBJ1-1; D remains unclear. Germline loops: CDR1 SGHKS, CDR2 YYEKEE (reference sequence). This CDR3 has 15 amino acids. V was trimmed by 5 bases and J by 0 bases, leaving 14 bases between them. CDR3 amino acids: CASRYETAMNTEAFF. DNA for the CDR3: TGTGCCAGCAGATACGAGACGGCCATGAACACTGAAGCTTTCTTT. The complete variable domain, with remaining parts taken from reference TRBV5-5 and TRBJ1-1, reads DAGVTQSPTHLIKTRGQQVTLRCSPISGHKSVSWYQQVLGQGPQFIFQYYEKEERGRGNFPDRFSARQFPNYSSELNVNALLLGDSALYLCASRYETAMNTEAFFGQGTRLTVV.

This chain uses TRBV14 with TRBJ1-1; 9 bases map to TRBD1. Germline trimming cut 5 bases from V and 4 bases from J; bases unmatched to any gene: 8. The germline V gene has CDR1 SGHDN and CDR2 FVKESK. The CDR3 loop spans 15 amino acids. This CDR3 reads CASSSQGAQSTEAFF. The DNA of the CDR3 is TGTGCCAGCAGCTCACAGGGGGCGCAGAGCACTGAAGCTTTCTTT. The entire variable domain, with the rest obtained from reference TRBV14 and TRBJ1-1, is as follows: EAGVTQFPSHSVIEKGQTVTLRCDPISGHDNLYWYRRVMGKEIKFLLHFVKESKQDESGMPNNRFLAERTGGTYSTLKVQPAELEDSGVYFCASSSQGAQSTEAFFGQGTRLTVV.

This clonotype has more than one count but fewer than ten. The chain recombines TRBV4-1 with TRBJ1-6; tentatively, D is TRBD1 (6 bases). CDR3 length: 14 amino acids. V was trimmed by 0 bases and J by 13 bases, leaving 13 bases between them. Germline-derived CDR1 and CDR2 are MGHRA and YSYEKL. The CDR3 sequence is CASSQEAGVAPLHF. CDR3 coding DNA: TGCGCCAGCAGCCAAGAGGCAGGGGTGGCCCCCCTCCACTTT.

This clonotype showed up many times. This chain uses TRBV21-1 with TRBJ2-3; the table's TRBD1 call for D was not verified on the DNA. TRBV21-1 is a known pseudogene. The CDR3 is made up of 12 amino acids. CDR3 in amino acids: CASDREGDTQYF. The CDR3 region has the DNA TGTGCCAGTGACAGGGAAGGAGATACGCAGTATTTT.

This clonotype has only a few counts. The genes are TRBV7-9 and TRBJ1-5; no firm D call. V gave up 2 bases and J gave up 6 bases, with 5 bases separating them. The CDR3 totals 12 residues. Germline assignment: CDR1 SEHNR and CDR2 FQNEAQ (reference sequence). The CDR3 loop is CASSLLGQPQHF. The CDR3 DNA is TGTGCCAGCAGCTTACTGGGTCAGCCCCAGCATTTT.

CDR3 sequence: CAISESSTLAKNIQYF. CDR3 coding DNA: TGTGCCATCAGTGAGTCGTCAACGCTAGCCAAAAACATTCAGTACTTC. The V gene is TRBV10-3, the J gene TRBJ2-4, with D hard to call. Deletions cut 0 bases from V and 0 bases from J, with 9 bases between. Germline V gene sequence: CDR1 ENHRY, CDR2 SYGVKD. This CDR3 has 16 residues.